This TCR beta chain was sequenced for a study of identical twins. TCRdb re-called the 5' RACE reads with MiXCR, one entry per CDR3 protein. The sample holds 570,000 or so distinct CDR3 sequences, more than 9% seen once. The ends were cut back, 7 bases at V and 1 base at J, with 10 bases in the middle. The CDR3 runs 12 residues. Germline V gene data show CDR1 as SQVTM and CDR2 as ANQGSEA. The same specimen was also included in a second study, on yellow fever vaccine responses in identical twins.

The sample was PBMCs. This rearrangement joins TRBV29-1 to TRBJ1-1; D is unresolved. This clonotype was obtained from a woman aged 18 to 35 in good health. Here the CDR3 DNA reads TGCAGCGCTTCCGCAGGGAACACTGAAGCTTTCTTT. It translates to CSASAGNTEAFF.